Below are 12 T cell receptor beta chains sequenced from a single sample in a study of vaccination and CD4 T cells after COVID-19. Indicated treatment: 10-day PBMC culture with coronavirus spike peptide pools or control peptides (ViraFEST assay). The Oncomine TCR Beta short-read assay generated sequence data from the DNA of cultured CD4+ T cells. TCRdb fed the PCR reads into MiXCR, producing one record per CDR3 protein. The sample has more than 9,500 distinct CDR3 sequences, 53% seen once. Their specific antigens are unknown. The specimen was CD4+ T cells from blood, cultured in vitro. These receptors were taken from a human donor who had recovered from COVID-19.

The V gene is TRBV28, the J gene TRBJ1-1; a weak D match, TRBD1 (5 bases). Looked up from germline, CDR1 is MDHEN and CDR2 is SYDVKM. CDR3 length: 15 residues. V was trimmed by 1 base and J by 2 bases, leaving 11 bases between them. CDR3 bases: TGTGCCAGCAGTTTATATAGGGACGGAAACACTGAAGCTTTCTTT. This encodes CASSLYRDGNTEAFF. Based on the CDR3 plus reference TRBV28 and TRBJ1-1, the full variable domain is DVKVTQSSRYLVKRTGEKVFLECVQDMDHENMFWYRQDPGLGLRLIYFSYDVKMKEKGDIPEGYSVSREKKERFSLILESASTNQTSMYLCASSLYRDGNTEAFFGQGTRLTVV.

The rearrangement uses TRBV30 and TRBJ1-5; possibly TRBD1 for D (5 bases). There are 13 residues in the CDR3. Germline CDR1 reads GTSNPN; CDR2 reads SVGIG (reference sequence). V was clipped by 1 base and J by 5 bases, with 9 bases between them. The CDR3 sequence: CAWSAGLDQPQHF. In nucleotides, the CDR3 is TGTGCCTGGAGTGCGGGACTGGATCAGCCCCAGCATTTT.

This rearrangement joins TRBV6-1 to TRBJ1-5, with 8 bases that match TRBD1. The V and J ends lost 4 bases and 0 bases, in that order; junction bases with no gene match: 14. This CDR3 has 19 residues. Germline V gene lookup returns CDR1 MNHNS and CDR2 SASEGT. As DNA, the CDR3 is TGTGCCAGCAGTGGTGGGACAGGAGCGTACCTTTATAGCAATCAGCCCCAGCATTTT. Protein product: CASSGGTGAYLYSNQPQHF.

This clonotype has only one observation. This CDR3 is CASKNRGGTEAFF. The CDR3 region has the DNA TGTGCCAGCAAGAACAGGGGGGGCACTGAAGCTTTCTTT. The chain has TRBV6-1 and TRBJ1-1; 8 nucleotides line up with TRBD1. The ends lost 7 bases at V and 4 bases at J; junction bases unmatched: 5. The germline gives CDR1 MNHNS, CDR2 SASEGT. This CDR3 is 13 amino acids long.

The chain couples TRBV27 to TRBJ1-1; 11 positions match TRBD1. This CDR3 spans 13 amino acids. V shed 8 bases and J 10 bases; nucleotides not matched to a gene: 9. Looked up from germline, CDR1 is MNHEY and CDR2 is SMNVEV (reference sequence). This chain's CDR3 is CASSTSGQGGAFF. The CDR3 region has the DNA TGTGCCAGCTCTACCTCGGGACAGGGGGGAGCTTTCTTT.

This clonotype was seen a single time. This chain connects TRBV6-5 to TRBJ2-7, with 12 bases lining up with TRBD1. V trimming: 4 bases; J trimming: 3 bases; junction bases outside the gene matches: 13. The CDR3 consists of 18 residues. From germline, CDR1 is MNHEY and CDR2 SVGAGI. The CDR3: CASSSGTGGAGGFYEQYF. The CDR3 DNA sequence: TGTGCCAGCAGTTCCGGGACAGGGGGCGCGGGGGGGTTCTACGAGCAGTACTTC.

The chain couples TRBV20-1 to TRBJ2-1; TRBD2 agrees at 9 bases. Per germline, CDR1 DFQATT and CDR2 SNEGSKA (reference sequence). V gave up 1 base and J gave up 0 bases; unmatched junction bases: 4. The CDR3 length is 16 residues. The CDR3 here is CSARVGSGSSYNEQFF. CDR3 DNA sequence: TGCAGTGCTAGAGTCGGTAGCGGGAGCTCCTACAATGAGCAGTTCTTC.

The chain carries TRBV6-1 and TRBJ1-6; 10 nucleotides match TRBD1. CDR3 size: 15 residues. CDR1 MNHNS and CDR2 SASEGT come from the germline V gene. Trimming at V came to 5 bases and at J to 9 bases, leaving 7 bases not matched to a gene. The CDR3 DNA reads TGTGCCAGCAGTAAGGGACAGGGGAATAGTTCACCCCTCCACTTT. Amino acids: CASSKGQGNSSPLHF.

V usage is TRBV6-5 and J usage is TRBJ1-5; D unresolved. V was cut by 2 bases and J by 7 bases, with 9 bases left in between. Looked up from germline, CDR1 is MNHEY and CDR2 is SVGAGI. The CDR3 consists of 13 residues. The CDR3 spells CASSYRPGQPQHF. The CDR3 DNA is TGTGCCAGCAGTTACCGCCCGGGGCAGCCCCAGCATTTT.

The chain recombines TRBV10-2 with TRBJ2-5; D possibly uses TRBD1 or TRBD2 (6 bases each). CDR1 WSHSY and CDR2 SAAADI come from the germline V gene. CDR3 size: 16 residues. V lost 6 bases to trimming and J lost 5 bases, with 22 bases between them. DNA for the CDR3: TGCGCCAGCAGGGAGGGGGGCTACCTCCGGGGCGAGACCCAGTACTTC. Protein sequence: CASREGGYLRGETQYF.

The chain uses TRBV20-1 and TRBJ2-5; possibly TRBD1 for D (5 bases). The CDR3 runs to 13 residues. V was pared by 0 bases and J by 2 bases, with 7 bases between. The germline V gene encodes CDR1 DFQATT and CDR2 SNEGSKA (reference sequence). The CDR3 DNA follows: TGCAGTGCTAGAGAACCAGGGCAAGAGACCCAGTACTTC. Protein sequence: CSAREPGQETQYF.

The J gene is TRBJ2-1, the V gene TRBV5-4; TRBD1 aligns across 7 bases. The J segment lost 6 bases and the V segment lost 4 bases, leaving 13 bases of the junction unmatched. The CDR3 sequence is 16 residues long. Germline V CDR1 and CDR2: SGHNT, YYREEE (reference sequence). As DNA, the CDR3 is TGTGCCAGCAGCCCGGTAGAGGGGGCTGGGGGCAATGAGCAGTTCTTC. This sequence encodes CASSPVEGAGGNEQFF.